The 11 T cell receptor beta chains presented below share a single source sample, sequenced in a study of OX40 agonist ivuxolimab in advanced cancers. Assay: immunoSEQ multiplex PCR; the TCRdb copy retains only in-frame clones and omits some. The table shows 100,000 or so clones, with roughly 84% occurring only once. Sample: CD4+ or CD8+ T cells sorted from blood, taken in a trial of the OX40 agonist ivuxolimab. The receptor source for this set is an adult with an advanced solid tumor such as melanoma, head and neck, liver or kidney cancer.

V and J are TRBV7-2 and TRBJ1-5, with D possibly TRBD1 on 5 matching bases. This CDR3 has 15 amino acids. The germline V gene encodes CDR1 SGHTA and CDR2 FQGNSA. V was trimmed by 6 bases and J by 0 bases, leaving 12 bases between them. CDR3 sequence reads: CASRGGMDSNQPQHF. The CDR3 region has the DNA TGTGCCAGCAGGGGGGGGATGGATAGCAATCAGCCCCAGCATTTT.

DNA for the CDR3: TGTGCCAGCAGCCCCCAGGTTTCTTCCTACGAGCAGTACTTC. Its translation: CASSPQVSSYEQYF. V is TRBV7-9 and J is TRBJ2-7; D not resolved. Trimming pared 5 bases from V and 1 base from J, leaving 12 bases between. The CDR3 spans 14 residues. CDR1 is SEHNR and CDR2 is FQNEAQ in the germline V gene (reference sequence).

This chain uses TRBV25-1 with TRBJ1-1; D gene ambiguous. This CDR3 region has 13 residues. The V gene's germline CDR1 is MGHDK and CDR2 SYGVNS. V lost 6 bases and J lost 1, with 9 bases in between. Written as DNA, the CDR3 is TGTGCCAGCAGCCAAGTGGGGAACACTGAAGCTTTCTTT. The encoded protein is CASSQVGNTEAFF.

This chain joins TRBV15 and TRBJ2-3; D is perhaps TRBD1 (6 bases). The CDR3 length is 16 residues. Germline CDR1 and CDR2: LNHNV and YYDKDF (reference sequence). V lost 3 bases and J 1 base, leaving 14 bases between the germline ends. CDR3 in amino acids: CATSSQGNRGTDTQYF. DNA for the CDR3: TGTGCCACCAGCAGTCAAGGGAACAGGGGCACAGATACGCAGTATTTT.

The V gene is TRBV10-2, the J gene TRBJ1-1; D is ambiguous. Germline assignment: CDR1 WSHSY and CDR2 SAAADI. With 6 bases removed from V and 2 bases from J, the gap between germline ends came to 16 bases. The CDR3 has 15 amino acids. The DNA for the CDR3 is TGCGCCAGCAGCCACCGACGGGTGGGAAACACTGAAGCTTTCTTT. Amino acids: CASSHRRVGNTEAFF.

The DNA for the CDR3 is TGTGCCAGCAGCTCGGGACTAGCGGGGGGCAATGAGCAGTTCTTC. Its protein is CASSSGLAGGNEQFF. V gene TRBV11-3 combines with J gene TRBJ2-1; 15 nucleotides line up with TRBD2. Trimming took 4 bases from V and 6 from J; bases not matched to a gene: 1. CDR3 length equals 15 residues. The germline gives CDR1 SGHNT, CDR2 YENEEA.

V usage is TRBV6-5 and J usage is TRBJ1-1; D is undetermined. This CDR3 spans 15 amino acids. Trimming stripped 6 bases from V and 11 bases from J, with 25 bases between. The germline V gene has CDR1 MNHEY and CDR2 SVGAGI. DNA of the CDR3: TGTGCCAGCAGCGACGCCGGGAAGTGGTCCCTGGATGCTTTCTTT. Translating gives CASSDAGKWSLDAFF.

This clone was seen a single time. The rearrangement joins TRBV7-8 to TRBJ1-2; 7 bases align to TRBD1. With V trimmed by 3 bases and J by 4 bases, 8 bases remained unmatched. Germline loops: CDR1 SGHVS, CDR2 FQNEAQ. The CDR3 loop spans 15 amino acids. CDR3 sequence reads: CASSLAAGGGYGYTF. In DNA form, the CDR3 reads TGTGCCAGCAGCTTGGCCGCAGGGGGTGGCTATGGCTACACCTTC.

The gene calls are TRBV9 and TRBJ2-5, with D possibly being TRBD2 (5 bases). The CDR3 has 14 residues. V was trimmed by 0 bases and J by 5 bases, leaving 11 bases between them. Per the germline V gene, CDR1 is SGDLS and CDR2 is YYNGEE. The CDR3 reads CASSVVVGSETQYF. CDR3 bases: TGTGCCAGCAGCGTAGTGGTAGGGAGCGAGACCCAGTACTTC.

V gene TRBV19 combines with J gene TRBJ2-7, with D perhaps matching TRBD2 (6 bases). With 3 bases removed from V and 3 bases from J, the gap between germline ends came to 6 bases. The CDR3 totals 12 residues. Germline CDR1 is LNHDA and CDR2 is SQIVND (reference sequence). In DNA, the CDR3 is TGTGCCAGTAGTATGGGGGGCTACGAGCAGTACTTC. This translates into CASSMGGYEQYF.

The chain recombines TRBV25-1 with TRBJ1-5, with a tentative D call TRBD1 (5 bases). The CDR3 totals 15 residues. Germline assignment: CDR1 MGHDK and CDR2 SYGVNS. Trimming left V 2 bases short and J 0 bases short, with 8 bases between. The CDR3 nucleotides are TGTGCCAGCAGTGAAGACAGCCTTAGCAATCAGCCCCAGCATTTT. Translating gives CASSEDSLSNQPQHF.